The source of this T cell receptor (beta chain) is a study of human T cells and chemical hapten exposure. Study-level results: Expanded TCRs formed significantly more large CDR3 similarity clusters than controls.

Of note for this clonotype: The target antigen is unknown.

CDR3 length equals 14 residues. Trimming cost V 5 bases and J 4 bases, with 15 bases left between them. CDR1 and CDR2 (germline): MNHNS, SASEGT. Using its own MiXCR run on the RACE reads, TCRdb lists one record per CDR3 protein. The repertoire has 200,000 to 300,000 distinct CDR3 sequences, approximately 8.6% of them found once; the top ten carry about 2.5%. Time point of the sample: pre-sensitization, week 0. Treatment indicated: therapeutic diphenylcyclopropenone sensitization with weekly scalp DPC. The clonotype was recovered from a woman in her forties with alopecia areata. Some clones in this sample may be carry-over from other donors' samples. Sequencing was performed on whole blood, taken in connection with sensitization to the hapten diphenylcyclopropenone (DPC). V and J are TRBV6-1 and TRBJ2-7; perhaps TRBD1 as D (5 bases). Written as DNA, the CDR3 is TGTGCCAGCAGTTACACCAGGGATCGGTACGAGCAGTACTTC. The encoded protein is CASSYTRDRYEQYF.